Presented here are 26 T cell receptor beta chains from one specimen sequenced in a study of PD-1 blockade in classical Hodgkin lymphoma. Each patient relapsed following autologous stem cell transplantation, and prior brentuximab vedotin exposure differed. Profiled with immunoSEQ multiplex PCR; TCRdb holds only in-frame clones, not every one. Here the sample spans 50,000 to 85,000 clones, over 70% being singletons. This material consisted of peripheral blood mononuclear cells (PBMCs), taken before the second cycle of nivolumab. The source of these receptors is a human donor with classical Hodgkin lymphoma.

The chain carries TRBV7-8 and TRBJ1-3; D call uncertain. CDR3 length: 14 residues. Trimming pared 3 bases from V and 0 bases from J, leaving 6 bases between. The germline V gene has CDR1 SGHVS and CDR2 FQNEAQ. Here the CDR3 reads CASSFQSSGNTIYF. The CDR3 nucleotides are TGTGCCAGCAGCTTCCAGAGCTCTGGAAACACCATATATTTT.

The chain employs TRBV5-5 and TRBJ1-2, with a tentative D call TRBD1 (6 bases). Trimming stripped 0 bases from V and 3 bases from J, with 12 bases between. Germline-derived CDR1 and CDR2 are SGHKS and YYEKEE (reference sequence). The CDR3 loop spans 15 amino acids. CDR3 bases: TGTGCCAGCAGCTTGGCCCTAGACAGGCACTATGGCTACACCTTC. Protein sequence: CASSLALDRHYGYTF.

Only a few counts were recorded for this clone. The V gene is TRBV5-1, the J gene TRBJ1-2; 8 bases line up with TRBD1. Germline values: CDR1 SGHRS, CDR2 YFSETQ. Trimming at V came to 3 bases and at J to 6 bases, leaving 7 bases not matched to a gene. The CDR3 covers 14 residues. CDR3 nucleotide sequence: TGCGCCAGCAGCTCACTACAGGGGGGGAATGGCTACACCTTC. It is translated as CASSSLQGGNGYTF. The full variable domain, completed using reference TRBV5-1 and TRBJ1-2, is KAGVTQTPRYLIKTRGQQVTLSCSPISGHRSVSWYQQTPGQGLQFLFEYFSETQRNKGNFPGRFSGRQFSNSRSEMNVSTLELGDSALYLCASSSLQGGNGYTFGSGTRLTVV.

This clone was counted between two and nine times. The chain employs TRBV7-9 and TRBJ2-2, with TRBD1 matching 9 bases. Germline V gene lookup returns CDR1 SEHNR and CDR2 FQNEAQ (reference sequence). The CDR3 length is 15 residues. With V trimmed by 4 bases and J by 5 bases, 5 bases remained unmatched. CDR3 region: CASSSGTGITGELFF. In DNA, the CDR3 is TGTGCCAGCAGCTCCGGGACAGGGATTACCGGGGAGCTGTTTTTT.

The chain combines TRBV27 with TRBJ2-5; D is tentatively TRBD1 or TRBD2 (5 bases each). The J call is in doubt because the DNA end fits TRBJ2-7 better. The CDR3 has 12 amino acids. Germline CDR1 and CDR2: MNHEY and SMNVEV (reference sequence). CDR3 loop: CASSRSGREQYF. The DNA for the CDR3 is TGTGCCAGCAGCCGATCGGGGCGCGAGCAGTACTTC.

This clone has only a few counts. Relative to the germline gene, one junction end is altered; a read error may explain this. The chain employs TRBV5-1 and TRBJ2-7; 7 bases map to TRBD1. The CDR3 totals 14 residues. Per the germline V gene, CDR1 is SGHRS and CDR2 is YFSETQ. CDR3 nucleotides: TGCGCCAGCAGCTTGCGAGCTAACCTCGGGACAGCCGACTTC. Protein: CASSLRANLGTADF.

The chain links TRBV30 to TRBJ2-7; unclear D gene. Germline V lookup: CDR1 GTSNPN, CDR2 SVGIG (reference sequence). Trimming cost V 0 bases and J 7 bases, with 16 bases left between them. This CDR3 comprises 14 residues. The CDR3: CAWSVRQLRGEQYF. In nucleotides, the CDR3 is TGTGCCTGGAGTGTACGGCAACTACGTGGGGAGCAGTACTTC.

The gene calls are TRBV5-1 and TRBJ2-5; D is perhaps TRBD2 (6 bases). The CDR3 loop spans 14 amino acids. Trimming pared 4 bases from V and 4 bases from J, leaving 14 bases between. Germline V CDR1 and CDR2: SGHRS, YFSETQ. The CDR3 DNA reads TGCGCCAGCAGCAACATGGGACTTCGAGAGACCCAGTACTTC. It yields the protein CASSNMGLRETQYF.

The rearrangement uses TRBV11-2 and TRBJ2-2; D uncertain. CDR1 is SGHAT and CDR2 is FQNNGV in the germline V gene. With 1 base removed from V and 0 bases from J, the gap between germline ends came to 6 bases. The CDR3 length is 15 residues. The CDR3 protein is CASSLVGTNTGELFF. The CDR3 coding sequence is TGTGCCAGCAGCTTAGTGGGGACGAACACCGGGGAGCTGTTTTTT.

This clone was counted ten times or more. The chain joins TRBV7-6 to TRBJ2-7; 12 bases agree with TRBD2. The ends lost 5 bases at V and 6 bases at J; junction bases unmatched: 17. This CDR3 spans 18 amino acids. Germline V lookup: CDR1 SGHVS, CDR2 FNYEAQ. Here the CDR3 reads CASSLGTSGPGTSGEQYF. The CDR3 DNA sequence: TGTGCCAGCAGCCTAGGGACTAGCGGGCCGGGGACTTCGGGCGAGCAGTACTTC.

The V gene is TRBV6-5, the J gene TRBJ1-2; no firm D call. Germline loops: CDR1 MNHEY, CDR2 SVGAGI. The CDR3 runs to 13 residues. Trimming stripped 11 bases from V and 2 bases from J, with 15 bases between. CDR3 loop: CAVGDTGNYGYTF. The CDR3 DNA follows: TGTGCCGTAGGAGACACGGGAAACTATGGCTACACCTTC.

This clone was seen a single time. This sequence joins TRBV4-1 and TRBJ2-3; D gene unclear. V lost 0 bases, J lost 6 bases, and 10 bases lay in between. The germline CDR1 and CDR2 sequences are MGHRA and YSYEKL. The CDR3 sequence is 14 residues long. CDR3 DNA sequence: TGCGCCAGCAGCCAAGATCAAAGGGCTGATACGCAGTATTTT. Translation: CASSQDQRADTQYF.

This clone turned up a few times. The chain recombines TRBV7-9 with TRBJ2-7, with D unresolved. This CDR3 is built from 12 residues. With 2 bases removed from V and 2 bases from J, the gap between germline ends came to 4 bases. Germline lookup yields CDR1 SEHNR and CDR2 FQNEAQ (reference sequence). The CDR3 here is CASSLSPYEQYF. The DNA of the CDR3 is TGTGCCAGCAGCTTATCACCCTACGAGCAGTACTTC.

This clone was seen a few times. This chain uses TRBV30 with TRBJ2-1; weak D call: TRBD1 (6 bases). This CDR3 has 12 residues. The ends were cut back, 3 bases at V and 8 bases at J, with 11 bases in the middle. Looked up from germline, CDR1 is GTSNPN and CDR2 is SVGIG (reference sequence). The CDR3 loop is CAWSTGMDEQFF. Here the CDR3 DNA reads TGTGCCTGGAGCACAGGGATGGATGAGCAGTTCTTC.

This chain links TRBV6-4 with TRBJ2-3, with 8 nucleotides matching TRBD1. V lost 2 bases and J lost 5; bases outside the gene matches: 9. CDR3 length equals 16 residues. Germline V gene data show CDR1 as MRHNA and CDR2 as SNTAGT. CDR3 residues: CASSDGGSTGGDTQYF. CDR3 in DNA: TGTGCCAGCAGTGACGGGGGGTCTACAGGGGGAGATACGCAGTATTTT.

This chain uses TRBV14 with TRBJ2-7, with D hard to call. Germline-derived CDR1 and CDR2 are SGHDN and FVKESK. V lost 8 bases, J lost 3 bases, and 11 bases lay in between. There are 12 residues in the CDR3. CDR3 in DNA: TGTGCCAGCCGCGGTGTAAACTACGAGCAGTACTTC. It yields the protein CASRGVNYEQYF.

The chain uses TRBV29-1 and TRBJ2-1; D is perhaps TRBD1 (6 bases). V lost 2 bases and J lost 7, with 9 bases in between. CDR1 and CDR2 (germline): SQVTM, ANQGSEA. The CDR3 sequence is 12 residues long. The CDR3 DNA reads as TGCAGCGTTGAACAGGGGTGGAATGAGCAGTTCTTC. Its protein is CSVEQGWNEQFF.

The chain employs TRBV28 and TRBJ2-7; 9 positions agree with TRBD1. CDR1 and CDR2 from the germline V gene are MDHEN and SYDVKM. The CDR3 is made up of 13 amino acids. J lost 3 bases, V lost 8 bases, and 5 bases had no gene match. The CDR3 protein is CASGGQGVYEQYF. Here the CDR3 DNA reads TGTGCCAGCGGGGGACAGGGTGTCTACGAGCAGTACTTC.

The V gene is TRBV28, the J gene TRBJ2-7, with 7 positions matching TRBD1. The V and J ends lost 6 bases and 6 bases, in that order; junction bases with no gene match: 5. The CDR3 consists of 12 residues. In germline, CDR1 is MDHEN, CDR2 SYDVKM. CDR3 region: CASRLGGSEQYF. The DNA of the CDR3 is TGTGCCAGCAGGCTAGGGGGCTCCGAGCAGTACTTC.

The chain links TRBV6-6 to TRBJ2-1, with D perhaps matching TRBD1 (5 bases). CDR3 length: 13 amino acids. Trimming cost V 4 bases and J 3 bases, with 7 bases left between them. Germline CDR1 reads MNHNY; CDR2 reads SVGAGI (reference sequence). CDR3 nucleotide sequence: TGTGCCAGCAGTTTAGACAGCTACAATGAGCAGTTCTTC. Residues: CASSLDSYNEQFF.

The chain recombines TRBV27 with TRBJ2-7; TRBD2 is a possible D gene (6 bases). V lost 3 bases and J 2 bases, leaving 11 bases between the germline ends. The CDR3 runs to 14 residues. The V gene's germline CDR1 is MNHEY and CDR2 SMNVEV (reference sequence). The CDR3 nucleotides read TGTGCCAGCAGTTTTGGGGGAGGCACCTACGAGCAGTACTTC. Its protein product is CASSFGGGTYEQYF.

This clone is medium-sized by share. This chain links TRBV5-6 with TRBJ2-7; D is ambiguous. The germline V gene encodes CDR1 SGHDT and CDR2 YYEEEE. V was trimmed by 4 bases and J by 5 bases, leaving 13 bases between them. The CDR3 totals 13 residues. The CDR3 nucleotides read TGTGCCAGCAGCCTGGACGGTCTCGACGAGCAGTACTTC. It encodes CASSLDGLDEQYF.

The J gene is TRBJ2-3, the V gene TRBV9; 10 nucleotides line up with TRBD2. Germline V lookup: CDR1 SGDLS, CDR2 YYNGEE. This CDR3 is 18 amino acids long. V shed 0 bases, J shed 3 bases, and the junction held 10 bases outside the gene matches. The CDR3 spells CASSVARETSGVTDTQYF. Written as DNA, the CDR3 is TGTGCCAGCAGCGTAGCCCGTGAAACTAGCGGGGTAACAGATACGCAGTATTTT.

The gene calls are TRBV27 and TRBJ2-7, with D uncertain. CDR1 and CDR2 from the germline V gene are MNHEY and SMNVEV (reference sequence). The ends were cut back, 6 bases at V and 3 bases at J, with 18 bases in the middle. This CDR3 has 15 residues. The CDR3 here is CASSSTFASSYEQYF. The CDR3 DNA reads TGTGCCAGCAGCTCTACCTTCGCCTCCAGCTACGAGCAGTACTTC.

In regard to this clone: The same CDR3 can be traced to other DNA sequences in this sample. V usage is TRBV28 and J usage is TRBJ2-7; D is ambiguous. Looked up from germline, CDR1 is MDHEN and CDR2 is SYDVKM. The CDR3 is made up of 11 amino acids. V was cut by 3 bases and J by 6 bases, with 6 bases left in between. The CDR3 sequence is CASSFGGEQYF. Written as DNA, the CDR3 is TGTGCCAGCAGTTTTGGCGGCGAGCAGTACTTC.

V gene TRBV19 combines with J gene TRBJ2-1, with a weak D call TRBD2 (7 bases). CDR1 LNHDA and CDR2 SQIVND come from the germline V gene (reference sequence). The length of the CDR3 is 17 residues. V was clipped by 5 bases and J by 0 bases, with 17 bases between them. The CDR3 sequence: CASSVGEGGFSYNEQFF. CDR3 nucleotide sequence: TGTGCCAGTAGTGTAGGGGAGGGGGGTTTCTCCTACAATGAGCAGTTCTTC.